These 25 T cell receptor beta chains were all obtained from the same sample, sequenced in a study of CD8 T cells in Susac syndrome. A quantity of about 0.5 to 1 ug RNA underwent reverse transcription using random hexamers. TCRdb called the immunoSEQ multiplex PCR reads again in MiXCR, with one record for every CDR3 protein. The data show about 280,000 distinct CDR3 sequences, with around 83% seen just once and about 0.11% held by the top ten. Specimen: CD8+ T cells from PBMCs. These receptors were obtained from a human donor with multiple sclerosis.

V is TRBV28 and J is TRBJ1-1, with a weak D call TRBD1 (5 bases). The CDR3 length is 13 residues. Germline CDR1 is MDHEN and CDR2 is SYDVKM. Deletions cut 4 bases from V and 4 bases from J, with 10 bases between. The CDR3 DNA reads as TGTGCCAGCAGTTCCTGGGGGGGCACTGAAGCTTTCTTT. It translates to CASSSWGGTEAFF.

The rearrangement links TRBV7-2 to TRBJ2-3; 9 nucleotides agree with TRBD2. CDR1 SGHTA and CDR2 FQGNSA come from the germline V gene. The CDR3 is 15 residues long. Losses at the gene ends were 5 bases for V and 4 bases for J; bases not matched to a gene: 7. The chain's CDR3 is CASSRGLARADTQYF. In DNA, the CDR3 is TGTGCCAGCAGCCGTGGACTAGCGCGGGCAGATACGCAGTATTTT.

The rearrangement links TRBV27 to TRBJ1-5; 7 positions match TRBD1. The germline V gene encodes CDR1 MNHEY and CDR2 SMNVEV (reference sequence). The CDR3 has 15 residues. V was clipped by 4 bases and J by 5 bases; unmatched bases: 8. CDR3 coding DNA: TGTGCCAGCAGTTCTCTCACAGGGGCGGATCAGCCCCAGCATTTT. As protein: CASSSLTGADQPQHF.

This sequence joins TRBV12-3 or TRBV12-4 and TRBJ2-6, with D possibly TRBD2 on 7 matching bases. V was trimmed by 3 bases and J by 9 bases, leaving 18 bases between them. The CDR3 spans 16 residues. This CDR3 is CASSFSGGRSVNVLTF. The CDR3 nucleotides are TGTGCCAGCAGTTTTTCCGGGGGGCGTAGTGTCAACGTCCTGACTTTC.

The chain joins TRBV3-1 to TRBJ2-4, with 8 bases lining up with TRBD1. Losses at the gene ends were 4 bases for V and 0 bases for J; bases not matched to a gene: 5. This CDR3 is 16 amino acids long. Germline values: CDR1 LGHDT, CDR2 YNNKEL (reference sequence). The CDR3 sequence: CASSLTQGAAKNIQYF. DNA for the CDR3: TGTGCCAGCAGCCTCACTCAGGGGGCAGCCAAAAACATTCAGTACTTC.

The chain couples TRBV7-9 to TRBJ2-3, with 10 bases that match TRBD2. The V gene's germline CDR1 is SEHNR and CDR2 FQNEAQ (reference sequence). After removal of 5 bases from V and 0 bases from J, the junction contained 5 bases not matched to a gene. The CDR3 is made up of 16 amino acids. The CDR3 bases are TGTGCCAGCAGCCGTAGACTAGCGGGTAGCACAGATACGCAGTATTTT. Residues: CASSRRLAGSTDTQYF.

The CDR3 nucleotides are TGTGCCACCAGGCAGGGGACAACCTACGAGCAGTACTTC. Its translation is CATRQGTTYEQYF. The chain recombines TRBV15 with TRBJ2-7, with D tentatively TRBD1 (6 bases). The CDR3 is 13 amino acids. V lost 6 bases, J lost 2 bases, and 11 bases lay in between. From germline, CDR1 is LNHNV and CDR2 YYDKDF (reference sequence).

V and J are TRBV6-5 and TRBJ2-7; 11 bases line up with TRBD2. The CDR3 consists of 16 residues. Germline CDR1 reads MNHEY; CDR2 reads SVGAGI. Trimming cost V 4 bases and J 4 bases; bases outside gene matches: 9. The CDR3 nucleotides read TGTGCCAGCAGTTCAGCTCGGGGACTAGCGGATTACGAGCAGTACTTC. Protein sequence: CASSSARGLADYEQYF.

CDR3 sequence reads: CASSSSGRFDEQFF. The DNA of the CDR3 is TGTGCCAGCAGTTCTAGCGGGAGATTCGATGAGCAGTTCTTC. This chain uses TRBV12-3 or TRBV12-4 with TRBJ2-1, with TRBD2 identical over 10 bases. V trimming: 4 bases; J trimming: 8 bases; junction bases outside the gene matches: 5. The CDR3 runs 14 residues.

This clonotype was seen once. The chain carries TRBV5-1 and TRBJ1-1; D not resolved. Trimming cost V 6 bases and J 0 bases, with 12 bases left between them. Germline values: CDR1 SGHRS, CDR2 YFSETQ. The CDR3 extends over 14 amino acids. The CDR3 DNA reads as TGCGCCAGCACCCTGTTGGGTTTGAACACTGAAGCTTTCTTT. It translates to CASTLLGLNTEAFF. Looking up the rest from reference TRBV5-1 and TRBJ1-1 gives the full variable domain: KAGVTQTPRYLIKTRGQQVTLSCSPISGHRSVSWYQQTPGQGLQFLFEYFSETQRNKGNFPGRFSGRQFSNSRSEMNVSTLELGDSALYLCASTLLGLNTEAFFGQGTRLTVV.

CDR3 nucleotide sequence: TGTGCCAGCAGTGATTCGACAGGGGGGTACGAGCAGTACTTC. The encoded protein is CASSDSTGGYEQYF. The chain has TRBV2 and TRBJ2-7; the match to TRBD1 covers 9 bases. Germline loops: CDR1 SNHLY, CDR2 FYNNEI. The V gene end was trimmed by 3 bases and the J gene end by 4 bases; junction bases not matched to a gene: 4. The CDR3 length is 14 residues.

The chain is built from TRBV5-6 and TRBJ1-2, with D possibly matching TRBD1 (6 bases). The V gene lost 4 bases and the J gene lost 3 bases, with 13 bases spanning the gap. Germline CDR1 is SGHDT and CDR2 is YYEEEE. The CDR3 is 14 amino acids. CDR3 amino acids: CASSLETGDYGYTF. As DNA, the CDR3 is TGTGCCAGCAGCCTCGAGACAGGTGACTATGGCTACACCTTC.

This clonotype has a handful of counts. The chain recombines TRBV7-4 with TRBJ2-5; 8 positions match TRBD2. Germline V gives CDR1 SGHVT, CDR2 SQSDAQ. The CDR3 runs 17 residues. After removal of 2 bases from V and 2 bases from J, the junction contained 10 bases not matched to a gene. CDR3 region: CASSLWPLASGQETQYF. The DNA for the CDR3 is TGTGCCAGCAGCTTATGGCCGCTTGCTAGCGGGCAAGAGACCCAGTACTTC.

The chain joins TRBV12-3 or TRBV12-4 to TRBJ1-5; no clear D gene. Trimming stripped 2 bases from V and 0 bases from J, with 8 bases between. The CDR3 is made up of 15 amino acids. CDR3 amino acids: CASSLSLYSNQPQHF. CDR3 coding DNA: TGTGCCAGCAGTTTATCACTTTATAGCAATCAGCCCCAGCATTTT.

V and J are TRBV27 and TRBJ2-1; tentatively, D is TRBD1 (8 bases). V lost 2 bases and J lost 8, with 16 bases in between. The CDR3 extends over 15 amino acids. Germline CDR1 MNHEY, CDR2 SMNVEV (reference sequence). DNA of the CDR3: TGTGCCAGCAGTTTAGGGGGGAGGGGACAGGATGAGCAGTTCTTC. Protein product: CASSLGGRGQDEQFF.

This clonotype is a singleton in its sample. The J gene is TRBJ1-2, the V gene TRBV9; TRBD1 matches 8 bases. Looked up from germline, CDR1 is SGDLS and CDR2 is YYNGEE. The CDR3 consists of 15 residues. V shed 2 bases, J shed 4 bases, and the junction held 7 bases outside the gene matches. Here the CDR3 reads CASSVDRGAGYGYTF. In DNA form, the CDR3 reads TGTGCCAGCAGCGTTGACAGGGGAGCGGGCTATGGCTACACCTTC.

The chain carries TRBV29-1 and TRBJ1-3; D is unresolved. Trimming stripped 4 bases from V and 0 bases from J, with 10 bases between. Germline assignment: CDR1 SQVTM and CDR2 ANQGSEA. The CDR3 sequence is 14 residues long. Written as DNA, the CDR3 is TGCAGCGTTGCGGGAACCGGCTCTGGAAACACCATATATTTT. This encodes CSVAGTGSGNTIYF.

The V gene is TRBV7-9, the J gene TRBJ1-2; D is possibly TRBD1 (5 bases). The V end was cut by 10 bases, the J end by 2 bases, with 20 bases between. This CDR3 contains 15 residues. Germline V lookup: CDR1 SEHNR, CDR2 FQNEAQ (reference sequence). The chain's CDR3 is CATRGGAGPNYGYTF. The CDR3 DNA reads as TGTGCCACAAGAGGCGGGGCCGGACCCAACTATGGCTACACCTTC.

CDR3 in DNA: TGTGCCAGCAGCTTAGGGACGCATCCCCATGGCTACACCTTC. The encoded protein is CASSLGTHPHGYTF. This chain joins TRBV7-2 and TRBJ1-2; D is undetermined. Per germline, CDR1 SGHTA and CDR2 FQGNSA. The CDR3 runs to 14 residues. V lost 1 base to trimming and J lost 6 bases, with 12 bases between them. The full variable domain, in which reference TRBV7-2 and TRBJ1-2 provide the parts outside the CDR3, is GAGVSQSPSNKVTEKGKDVELRCDPISGHTALYWYRQSLGQGLEFLIYFQGNSAPDKSGLPSDRFSAERTGGSVSTLTIQRTQQEDSAVYLCASSLGTHPHGYTFGSGTRLTVV.

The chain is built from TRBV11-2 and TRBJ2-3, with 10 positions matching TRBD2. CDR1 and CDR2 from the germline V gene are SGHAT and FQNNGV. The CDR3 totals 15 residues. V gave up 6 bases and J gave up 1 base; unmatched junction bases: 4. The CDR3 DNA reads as TGTGCCAGCAGTCCTAGCGGGAGTGGCACAGATACGCAGTATTTT. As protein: CASSPSGSGTDTQYF.

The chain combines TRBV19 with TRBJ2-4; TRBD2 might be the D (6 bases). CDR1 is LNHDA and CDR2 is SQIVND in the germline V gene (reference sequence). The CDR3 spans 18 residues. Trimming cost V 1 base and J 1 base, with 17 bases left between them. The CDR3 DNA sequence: TGTGCCAGTAGTATAGGGTGGCGGGGCGACGGGGCCAAAAACATTCAGTACTTC. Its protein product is CASSIGWRGDGAKNIQYF.

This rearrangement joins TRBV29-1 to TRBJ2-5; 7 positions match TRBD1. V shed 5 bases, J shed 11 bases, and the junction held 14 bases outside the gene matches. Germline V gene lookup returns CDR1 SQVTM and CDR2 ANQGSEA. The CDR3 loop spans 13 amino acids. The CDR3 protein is CSVPGQVGRSQYF. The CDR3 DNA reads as TGCAGCGTTCCCGGACAGGTGGGCCGGAGTCAGTACTTC.

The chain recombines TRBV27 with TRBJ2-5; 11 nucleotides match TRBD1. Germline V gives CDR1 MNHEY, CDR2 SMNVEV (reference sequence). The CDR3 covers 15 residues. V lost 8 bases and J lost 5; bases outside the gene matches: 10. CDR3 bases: TGTGCCAGCCAAACCGGGACAGGGGGACGGGAGACCCAGTACTTC. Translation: CASQTGTGGRETQYF.

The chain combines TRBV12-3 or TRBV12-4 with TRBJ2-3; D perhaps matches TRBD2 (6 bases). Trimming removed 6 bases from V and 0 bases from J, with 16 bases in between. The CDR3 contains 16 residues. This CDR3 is CASRPRGRTSTDTQYF. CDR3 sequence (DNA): TGTGCCAGCAGACCCCGAGGGAGGACTAGCACAGATACGCAGTATTTT.

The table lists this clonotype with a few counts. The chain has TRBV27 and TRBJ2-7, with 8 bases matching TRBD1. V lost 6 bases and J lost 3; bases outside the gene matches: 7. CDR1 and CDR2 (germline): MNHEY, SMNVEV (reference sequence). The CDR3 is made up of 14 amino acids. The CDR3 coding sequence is TGTGCCAGCAGCCCCGGACAGGGTTTCTACGAGCAGTACTTC. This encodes CASSPGQGFYEQYF.